This T cell receptor beta chain was documented in a study of naive and memory T cell subsets (dated by TCRdb to 2015 to 2018). Regarding the study in general: The study applied an open-source, UMI-based TCR alpha and beta sequencing pipeline to sorted naive and memory peripheral blood T cell subsets. Complete agreement was observed between the functional CMV T cell responses and the IgG serology results. RNA was DNase-treated and reverse transcribed with TCR constant-region primers, mostly using SuperScript III. Study-wide findings and limitations: TCR abundance followed a power law whose exponent differed between naive and memory subsets but was consistent across the three individuals. RNA-based TCR counts may be influenced by expression changes linked to T cell activation and differentiation. In both CD4 and CD8 cells, going from naive through CM, EM and EMRA, the Gini index went up while Shannon and inverse Simpson diversity went down. The repertoire findings for the naive and memory subsets could not be validated against a ground truth, as none was available. Each clonotype was defined as a single alpha or beta chain sequence rather than as a paired alpha/beta receptor. After error correction, only a single occurrence was seen for over 95% of naive TCR sequences, so much steeper abundance distributions were produced than in memory subsets.

The CDR3 measures 13 amino acids from cysteine to phenylalanine. The retained sequence is limited to the CDR3, 39 bases, with the frame set at the first base. V gives up 3 bases and J gives up 4 bases, and the segment between their germline ends measures 13 bases. According to the germline V gene (reference sequence), CDR1 reads DFQATT and CDR2 reads SNEGSKA. There are a few counts of this clonotype. Its antigen is unknown. It has no much larger one-base neighbor in the sample; base qualities were not kept. TCR alpha and beta chain libraries were amplified separately from the second PCR step onward. Donor CMV status was determined by IFNgamma production from CD4+ T cells after overnight stimulation of fresh PBMCs with CMV viral lysate. Miltenyi beads were used first to positively select CD4 T cells, and CD8 T cells were then positively selected from the CD4-negative fraction. Cells stained for CD3, CD4, CD8, CD45RA, CD27 and a live/dead dye were sorted on a BD Aria II into four subsets by CD45RA and CD27. For sorting, CD45RA-CD27- cells were defined as effector memory cells, while CD45RA+CD27- cells were defined as EMRA cells. Three healthy volunteers provided blood, and the blood of each volunteer was split into CD4 and CD8 T cells and then into four differentiation subsets. Approximately 120 ml of peripheral blood was drawn per donor, and PBMC were isolated by Ficoll-Paque PLUS density-gradient centrifugation. The sorted cells were lysed in RLT buffer, after which RNA was extracted using a Qiagen RNeasy kit and kept at -80 degrees C.

Receptors were amplified or captured by UMI-ligation and nested PCR. The beta constant-region primer consisted of an equimolar mixture of two oligonucleotides that together covered TRBC1 and TRBC2. Four rounds of PCR were used to amplify ligated cDNA, with nested alpha and beta constant-region primers being used together with the SP2 primer. A single-stranded oligonucleotide bearing the SP2 primer plus a 12-nucleotide UMI was ligated onto the 3' end of the cDNA by T4 RNA ligase 1. Incubation of the ligation reaction was carried out at 16 degrees C for roughly 19-25 hours. PCR2 was typically performed as a SYBR Green qPCR and was stopped at a predetermined threshold so that over-amplification was prevented. Every purification after the first one was done using Agencourt AMPure XP magnetic beads. Libraries were quantified by Qubit and checked on a TapeStation, with a main peak expected near 650 bp. Pooled libraries were sequenced on an Illumina MiSeq with v2 2x251 paired-end kits, typically giving roughly 0.9-2.1 million reads per sample. Each sample library was pooled at 4 nM, and about 5-8% PhiX was included to improve cluster recognition. Turning to the authors' computational methods: FASTQ reads processed by Demultiplexor were assigned V and J genes by Decombinator through tag matching that tolerated a single base-pair mismatch. Collapsinator used UMIs to correct both sequencing errors and frequency errors arising from PCR heterogeneity. TCRs were translated and CDR3s were extracted from the conserved cysteine to the FGXG phenylalanine by CDR3Translator, with non-productive sequences being flagged. Gini, Shannon entropy and inverse Simpson indices were calculated on repertoires that had been subsampled to equal numbers of UMI-defined TCRs. Power-law fits to clonotype abundance distributions were performed by maximum likelihood within the linear range. For one naive CD8 sample, the pipeline and MIGEC produced similar UMI counts, unique TCR numbers and clonal distributions. Repertoires were searched for roughly 7,300 CMV-associated CDR3 sequences compiled from VDJdb and a published dataset. TCRdb cleaned the public reads at Q25 with fastp, built clones with MiXCR and kept in-frame beta chains. Each CDR3 protein gets just one entry, which takes the most common genes and DNA from the rows behind it. TCRdb's processing, not the study's, gives the V and J calls here. This sample comprises 30,000 to 40,000 distinct CDR3 sequences, 15% to 20% of them detected only once. The top ten constitute roughly 3.5% of the sample.

Source material: effector memory CD4+ T cells from blood. Sample cell subset or site, as interpreted from the label and publication: effector memory, CD45RA- CD27-. The sequence derives from a human donor in good health. In this chain, TRBV20-1 is recombined with TRBJ2-7; the D gene is perhaps TRBD2, on 6 matching bases. The DNA reads as follows: TGCAGTGCTAGCAAAATGGGAGGTTACGAGCAGTACTTC. Translated, it gives CSASKMGGYEQYF.